This TCR beta chain is drawn from a study of T cells expressing NK-cell markers. No DNA is given; TCRdb re-called the 5' RACE reads and lists each CDR3 protein once. The sample data list some 300,000 distinct CDR3 sequences. From germline, CDR1 is SGDLS and CDR2 YYNGEE. The CDR3 spans 16 residues. This receptor was obtained from a man between 18 and 29 years old in good health. The V and J genes are TRBV9 and TRBJ2-5; TCRdb's D call, TRBD2, is unchecked because there is no DNA. Sequencing used blood T cells: a sorted CD56 or NKG2C T cell subset, CD4+ or CD8+ T cells, or bulk PBMC T cells (not recorded which). The CDR3 loop is CASNRSPSGSEETQYF.